This T cell receptor beta chain was recorded in a study of monozygotic twins with inflammatory bowel disease (dated by TCRdb to about 2019). Looking at the study overall: In total, approximately 28 monozygotic twin pairs made up the full study: 19 Danish pairs, all IBD-discordant, plus nine German pairs, of which four were IBD-concordant and five were IBD-discordant. Within discordant pairs, disease-associated traits were sought mainly by comparing IBD patients with their genetically identical healthy co-twins. Each individual had, on average, about 151 000 unique TCRalpha sequences and 181 000 unique TCRbeta sequences available for analysis. Paper-wide results and their limitations: Because patients received different immunosuppressive treatments, the repertoires may have picked up extra background noise and variability between individuals. The results gave no support for a single strong signal or clonotype linked to IBD. A decrease in TCRbeta repertoire diversity, as measured by inverse Simpson index, was observed in IBD patients compared with their healthy co-twins. The analysis was unable to tell apart different T cell subtypes. Concordant and discordant twins showed no difference in repertoire similarity, possibly because of limited statistical power. Compared with healthy twins, IBD patients shared fewer clonotypes with other individuals, and the difference was most pronounced in patients with signs of disease activity.

The library relied on 5' RACE. Preparation of each TCR library used 3,000 to 3,500 ng of total RNA. For each sample, cDNA was synthesized in eight separate reactions using SMARTScribe reverse transcriptase. During cDNA synthesis, unique molecular identifiers containing a 6-nucleotide sample barcode were introduced by template switching. TCRalpha and TCRbeta cDNA was amplified by two nested PCRs of 16 and 9 cycles, with bead purification after each PCR. Before amplification, the cDNA was treated with uracil DNA-glycosylase and purified using the QIAquick PCR purification kit. The second PCR added Illumina TruSeq-compatible adapters along with sample-specific barcodes. TapeStation and Qubit were used to check library quality and concentration, and roughly 4.8 ng of each library went into the pool. Sequencing of pooled libraries was carried out on an Illumina HiSeq2500 single-index Rapid Run using 2 x 100 bp reads and custom sequencing primers. Regarding the original processing steps: MiGEC version 1.2.6 was used for UMI-based consensus assembly, which corrected PCR and sequencing errors. MiXCR version 2.1.1 was used for V(D)J alignment, clonotype assembly and CDR3 extraction. To normalise gene usage, clonotype sharing and MAIT/NKT TCR abundance, the analysis used the top 1000, 10 000 and 20 000 clonotypes per sample. Diversity was computed as the inverse Simpson index with the vegan R package after downsampling to 27 000 UMIs. Paired Mann-Whitney U tests were applied to discordant twin pairs, with Benjamini-Hochberg correction for multiple testing. TCRdb reprocessed the reads and lists each CDR3 protein sequence as a single entry, with no DNA. TCRdb, not the authors, supplied the V and J calls. The sample's clone listing holds more than 300,000 distinct CDR3 sequences. The leading ten clones occupy 2% to 3% of the sample.

Turning to this clonotype: Its antigen remains undetermined.

An approximately 2.5 ml peripheral blood sample was drawn into PAXgene tubes per donor and stored at -80°C. Total RNA was isolated from whole blood with the PAXgene blood miRNA kit on an automated QIAcube, without T cell sorting. Peripheral blood from monozygotic twin pairs concordant or discordant for inflammatory bowel disease was subjected to deep TCRalpha and TCRbeta repertoire profiling with unique molecular barcoding. Smoking habits were recorded for all twin pairs, and individuals were classified as current, former or never smokers. The CDR3 runs 15 amino acids, cysteine and phenylalanine included. The DNA is not on file. The germline V gene yields LGHNA for CDR1 and YSLEER for CDR2.

This sequence originates from a human donor with ulcerative colitis or Crohn's disease, or a healthy co-twin of an affected twin (not recorded which). The sample comprised blood. The chain couples TRBV4-3 to TRBJ2-7; TCRdb indicates TRBD1, and absent DNA this call remains unverified. The CDR3 loop reads CASSQDSAGSYEQYF.